Described below is a single T cell receptor beta chain sequence and its context. The antigen is not known. A read error may produce the germline difference seen at one junction end. This specimen belongs to a study of T cell repertoires in cytomegalovirus infection. Study context: Used in the study were CMV epitopes, some recently identified and HLA-C-restricted, others well-studied and HLA-B-restricted. Signatures in public TCR beta sequences pointed to both CMV infection and matching HLA type. General study points: The study found HLA-C-restricted CMV-specific TCR beta clonotypes dominating the ex vivo response. The cumulative frequency of public TCR beta families distinguished individuals who carried CMV together with the relevant HLA.

This CDR3 is built from 15 residues. Looked up from germline, CDR1 is SGDLS and CDR2 is YYNGEE. TCRdb re-analysed the reads in MiXCR, keeping a single row per CDR3 protein. This sample yields about 920,000 distinct CDR3 sequences, of which 31% are seen a single time; around 15% belongs to the top ten. The TCR was taken from a human donor in good health (CMV status not recorded). Some clones in this sample may be carry-over from other donors' samples. The chain joins TRBV9 to TRBJ2-5; either TRBD1 or TRBD2 may fit D (5 bases each). The material was cultured CD8+ T cells from PBMCs, obtained from culture after CMV antigen stimulation. CDR3 residues: CASSVAIRQGEAQYF. In nucleotides, the CDR3 is TGTGCCAGCAGCGTAGCCATTCGGCAGGGAGAGGCCCAGTACTTC.